Shown below are 9 T cell receptor beta chains from a single sample sequenced in a study of blood T cell repertoires in COVID-19. Generated by immunoSEQ multiplex PCR, the TCRdb table keeps only in-frame clones and is missing some. The sample records tens of thousands of clones, 84% being singletons. The sample consisted of peripheral blood. Receptors were obtained from a man aged 65 to 79 with active COVID-19.

This clone is a singleton in its sample. The rearrangement uses TRBV29-1 and TRBJ2-5, with D possibly matching TRBD2 (6 bases). The V end was cut by 2 bases, the J end by 5 bases, with 9 bases between. Germline V CDR1 and CDR2: SQVTM, ANQGSEA. This CDR3 has 12 amino acids. The CDR3 bases are TGCAGCGTTGAAACTGGGGGGGAGACCCAGTACTTC. This sequence encodes CSVETGGETQYF. The full variable domain, in which reference TRBV29-1 and TRBJ2-5 provide the parts outside the CDR3, is SAVISQKPSRDICQRGTSLTIQCQVDSQVTMMFWYRQQPGQSLTLIATANQGSEATYESGFVIDKFPISRPNLTFSTLTVSNMSPEDSSIYLCSVETGGETQYFGPGTRLLVL.

The gene calls are TRBV28 and TRBJ2-7; D is perhaps TRBD2 (5 bases). Trimming removed 5 bases at V and 2 bases at J, with 19 bases between. The CDR3 spans 16 residues. Looked up from germline, CDR1 is MDHEN and CDR2 is SYDVKM. CDR3 amino acids: CASSPSFLASPYEQYF. The CDR3 DNA sequence: TGTGCCAGCAGTCCCTCGTTTCTGGCTAGCCCCTACGAGCAGTACTTC.

This clone was seen only a few times. CDR3 bases: TGTGCCAGCAGTACGTCCAGGGTAGAGGCTCCAAACTATGGCTACACCTTC. Protein sequence: CASSTSRVEAPNYGYTF. The chain carries TRBV6-2 or TRBV6-3 and TRBJ1-2, with D tentatively TRBD1 (5 bases). Germline V lookup: CDR1 MNHEY, CDR2 SVGEGT. This CDR3 has 17 residues. Trimming removed 5 bases from V and 2 bases from J, with 21 bases in between.

This chain uses TRBV28 with TRBJ2-7; 9 nucleotides line up with TRBD2. CDR1 and CDR2 from the germline V gene are MDHEN and SYDVKM. The CDR3 length is 15 residues. V lost 7 bases to trimming and J lost 3 bases; unmatched junction nucleotides: 10. This CDR3 is CASTRRLAGYYEQYF. In DNA, the CDR3 is TGTGCCAGCACCCGACGGCTAGCGGGATACTACGAGCAGTACTTC.

The chain recombines TRBV4-2 with TRBJ2-3, with TRBD2 matching over 7 bases. V lost 4 bases and J lost 2; bases outside the gene matches: 6. The CDR3 has 15 residues. Germline V lookup: CDR1 LGHNA, CDR2 YNFKEQ. The CDR3 region is CASSRSSGDTDTQYF. The CDR3 DNA follows: TGTGCCAGCAGCCGTTCTAGCGGAGACACAGATACGCAGTATTTT.

This rearrangement joins TRBV3-1 (or the pseudogene TRBV3-2) to TRBJ2-5; 10 positions match TRBD2. Trimming removed 4 bases from V and 2 bases from J; junction bases left unmatched: 4. Germline V gene sequence: CDR1 LGHDT, CDR2 YNNKEL (reference sequence). The CDR3 is made up of 15 amino acids. Written as DNA, the CDR3 is TGTGCCAGCAGCCGCGGACTAGCGGAGCAAGAGACCCAGTACTTC. It is translated as CASSRGLAEQETQYF.

The J gene is TRBJ2-1, the V gene TRBV9; D possibly corresponds to TRBD1 (6 bases). CDR3 length equals 14 residues. Germline CDR1 SGDLS, CDR2 YYNGEE. V was cut by 7 bases and J by 5 bases, with 16 bases left in between. The CDR3 here is CASVTDDRNNEQFF. For the CDR3, the DNA is TGTGCCAGCGTCACAGACGACAGGAACAATGAGCAGTTCTTC. Supplemented by reference TRBV9 and TRBJ2-1, the full variable domain reads DSGVTQTPKHLITATGQRVTLRCSPRSGDLSVYWYQQSLDQGLQFLIQYYNGEERAKGNILERFSAQQFPDLHSELNLSSLELGDSALYFCASVTDDRNNEQFFGPGTRLTVL.

This rearrangement joins TRBV6-6 to TRBJ2-4, with D perhaps TRBD2 (5 bases). This CDR3 spans 16 amino acids. The germline V gene encodes CDR1 MNHNY and CDR2 SVGAGI (reference sequence). V was cut by 0 bases and J by 8 bases, with 17 bases left in between. The CDR3 reads CASSYSTSRDWDIQYF. The CDR3 nucleotides are TGTGCCAGCAGTTACTCGACGTCGAGGGATTGGGACATTCAGTACTTC.

This clone appeared once. The chain links TRBV29-1 to TRBJ2-1; tentatively, D is TRBD2 (7 bases). From germline, CDR1 is SQVTM and CDR2 ANQGSEA. This CDR3 spans 13 amino acids. Trimming took off 7 bases at V and 2 bases at J, with 12 bases between the two ends. As DNA, the CDR3 is TGCAGCGGCGGGGGCAGCCCCTACAATGAGCAGTTCTTC. Its protein is CSGGGSPYNEQFF.